Each of the 22 T cell receptor beta chains below was sequenced from the same sample in a study of beta chain features in type 1 diabetes. Of the isolated RNA, all was reverse transcribed, and so the sequenced material was expressed TCRB transcripts. TCRdb's table, derived via immunoSEQ multiplex PCR, lists solely in-frame clones and lacks some. The data contain around 500,000 clones, around 10% of them singletons. Sequencing was carried out using naive CD4+ T cells from blood. These receptors were taken from a woman between 18 and 29 years old in good health.

This clone was observed a few times. The chain joins TRBV20-1 to TRBJ2-7; no firm D call. Germline V CDR1 and CDR2: DFQATT, SNEGSKA (reference sequence). The CDR3 length is 11 residues. V lost 6 bases and J 3 bases, leaving 9 bases between the germline ends. CDR3 sequence (DNA): TGCAGTGCCGTTCGGGTCTACGAGCAGTACTTC. This gives the protein CSAVRVYEQYF.

The chain employs TRBV6-1 and TRBJ2-7, with D possibly being TRBD2 (5 bases). V lost 6 bases and J lost 6, with 12 bases in between. This CDR3 region has 12 residues. The germline V gene encodes CDR1 MNHNS and CDR2 SASEGT. CDR3 sequence reads: CASRELGGEQYV. In DNA form, the CDR3 reads TGTGCCAGCAGAGAACTAGGTGGCGAGCAGTACGTC.

The rearrangement links TRBV4-3 to TRBJ1-2, with TRBD1 as a possible D gene (5 bases). Germline CDR1 LGHNA, CDR2 YSLEER. The CDR3 has 18 residues. Trimming cost V 0 bases and J 1 base, with 18 bases left between them. The CDR3 loop reads CASSQDRTQGAVNYGYTF. CDR3 bases: TGCGCCAGCAGCCAAGATCGGACCCAGGGCGCGGTTAACTATGGCTACACCTTC.

This clone occurred a few times. A clone one base away is much larger, so this may be a read error. V and J are TRBV7-6 and TRBJ2-5; D is unresolved. CDR1 and CDR2 (germline): SGHVS, FNYEAQ. The CDR3 runs 11 residues. Trimming pared 5 bases from V and 5 bases from J, leaving 6 bases between. The CDR3 DNA is TGTGCCAGCAGCCAATCGGAGACCCAGTACTTC. Translated, it gives CASSQSETQYF. The variable domain in full, with the rest retrieved from reference TRBV7-6 and TRBJ2-5, is GAGVSQSPRYKVTKRGQDVALRCDPISGHVSLYWYRQALGQGPEFLTYFNYEAQQDKSGLPNDRFSAERPEGSISTLTIQRTEQRDSAMYRCASSQSETQYFGPGTRLLVL.

This chain uses TRBV9 with TRBJ2-3; tentative D call: TRBD2 (5 bases). Germline V CDR1 and CDR2: SGDLS, YYNGEE. The ends were cut back, 0 bases at V and 2 bases at J, with 7 bases in the middle. This CDR3 spans 14 amino acids. This CDR3 reads CASSVDGNTDTQYF. For the CDR3, the DNA is TGTGCCAGCAGCGTAGACGGGAACACAGATACGCAGTATTTT.

The V call is TRBV29-1, the J call TRBJ1-1; 8 nucleotides match TRBD1. This CDR3 spans 15 amino acids. V was pared by 5 bases and J by 0 bases, with 8 bases of the junction left unmatched. Looked up from germline, CDR1 is SQVTM and CDR2 is ANQGSEA. Here the CDR3 DNA reads TGCAGCGTTCGGTACAGGGGGGACGTGAACACTGAAGCTTTCTTT. Protein sequence: CSVRYRGDVNTEAFF. Looking up the rest from reference TRBV29-1 and TRBJ1-1 gives the full variable domain: SAVISQKPSRDICQRGTSLTIQCQVDSQVTMMFWYRQQPGQSLTLIATANQGSEATYESGFVIDKFPISRPNLTFSTLTVSNMSPEDSSIYLCSVRYRGDVNTEAFFGQGTRLTVV.

This clone was picked up a small number of times. The chain is built from TRBV2 and TRBJ2-1; weak D call: TRBD2 (5 bases). CDR3 length: 11 residues. Germline CDR1 is SNHLY and CDR2 is FYNNEI. Trimming removed 8 bases from V and 7 bases from J, with 9 bases in between. The DNA of the CDR3 is TGTGCCAGCCTGAGGGTTAATGAGCAGTTCTTC. Amino acids: CASLRVNEQFF.

J is TRBJ2-3 and V is TRBV7-2; unclear D gene. Germline V gives CDR1 SGHTA, CDR2 FQGNSA. The V end lost 5 bases, the J end lost 3 bases, and 6 bases lay between the germline ends. The CDR3 sequence is 12 residues long. The CDR3 DNA reads TGTGCCAGCAGCGGGCTGACAGATACGCAGTATTTT. Protein: CASSGLTDTQYF.

This clone appeared a few times. The chain recombines TRBV29-1 with TRBJ2-5, with TRBD2 identical over 7 bases. This CDR3 contains 15 residues. The J segment lost 2 bases and the V segment lost 4 bases, leaving 10 bases of the junction unmatched. Germline V lookup: CDR1 SQVTM, CDR2 ANQGSEA. The CDR3 coding sequence is TGCAGCGTTGTTAGAGGGGACTATACACAAGAGACCCAGTACTTC. Its protein product is CSVVRGDYTQETQYF.

This chain connects TRBV7-9 to TRBJ1-1, with 7 bases aligning to TRBD1. CDR3 size: 16 residues. CDR1 is SEHNR and CDR2 is FQNEAQ in the germline V gene (reference sequence). Trimming cost V 5 bases and J 4 bases; bases outside gene matches: 13. DNA for the CDR3: TGTGCCAGCAGCCCCCGATACGAGGGGGCTGGCACTGAAGCTTTCTTT. Translation: CASSPRYEGAGTEAFF.

Only a few counts were recorded for this clone. V and J are TRBV27 and TRBJ2-1, with a tentative D call TRBD1 (6 bases). CDR1 and CDR2 (germline): MNHEY, SMNVEV (reference sequence). Between the trimmed V and J ends, which lost 0 bases and 4 bases, there was a span of 13 bases. This CDR3 has 16 amino acids. The CDR3 bases are TGTGCCAGCAGTTTATCGGGGGCTAGCCGATACAATGAGCAGTTCTTC. Its translation is CASSLSGASRYNEQFF.

This clone was seen only a few times. The rearrangement joins TRBV6-7 to TRBJ2-1; D gene ambiguous. TRBV6-7 belongs to the ORF category, with a function that is uncertain. This CDR3 is built from 10 residues. V lost 6 bases, J lost 7 bases, and 4 bases lay in between. The CDR3 is CASSRNEQFF. The CDR3 DNA sequence: TGTGCCAGCAGCCGGAATGAGCAGTTCTTC.

This chain uses TRBV7-3 with TRBJ2-5, with 7 bases matching TRBD2. V trimming: 5 bases; J trimming: 10 bases; junction bases outside the gene matches: 10. This CDR3 has 13 residues. The germline gives CDR1 SGHTA, CDR2 FQGTGA. Here the CDR3 reads CASSRAGSEFQYF. The CDR3 nucleotides are TGTGCCAGCAGCCGAGCGGGGAGTGAGTTCCAGTACTTC.

The genes are TRBV20-1 and TRBJ2-7; D not certain. The V gene lost 4 bases and the J gene lost 6 bases, with 10 bases spanning the gap. Germline V gene sequence: CDR1 DFQATT, CDR2 SNEGSKA (reference sequence). The CDR3 runs 11 residues. The CDR3 DNA reads TGCAGTGCTAACCGAGCAACCGAGCAGTACTTC. Translation gives CSANRATEQYF.

The J gene is TRBJ2-5, the V gene TRBV5-1; the match to TRBD2 covers 8 bases. The CDR3 covers 17 residues. Per the germline V gene, CDR1 is SGHRS and CDR2 is YFSETQ. V lost 4 bases and J lost 2; bases outside the gene matches: 13. The DNA of the CDR3 is TGCGCCAGCAGCCCGGCTCCTAGCGGGCGAAAACAAGAGACCCAGTACTTC. It codes for CASSPAPSGRKQETQYF.

The table lists this clone with a few counts. V and J are TRBV29-1 and TRBJ2-2, with 8 bases fitting TRBD2. Germline V CDR1 and CDR2: SQVTM, ANQGSEA. This CDR3 region has 15 residues. J gave up 2 bases and V 7 bases, and 9 bases lay outside the gene matches. CDR3 sequence reads: CSAPRGGANTGELFF. CDR3 nucleotides: TGCAGCGCTCCCCGGGGGGGGGCCAACACCGGGGAGCTGTTTTTT.

This clone was counted between two and nine times. This sequence joins TRBV5-4 and TRBJ1-2; no firm D call. This CDR3 contains 14 residues. The V and J ends lost 2 bases and 4 bases respectively, with 12 bases between them. The V gene's germline CDR1 is SGHNT and CDR2 YYREEE (reference sequence). The CDR3 DNA reads as TGTGCCAGCAGCTTAGGCAGCTTGACCTATGGCTACACCTTC. This translates into CASSLGSLTYGYTF.

This clone was observed a handful of times. This sequence joins TRBV7-3 and TRBJ2-4; D gene uncertain. The V gene lost 3 bases and the J gene lost 1 base, with 7 bases spanning the gap. This CDR3 region has 14 residues. Germline-derived CDR1 and CDR2 are SGHTA and FQGTGA. The CDR3 is CASSFSGAKNIQYF. The CDR3 DNA sequence: TGTGCCAGCAGCTTTTCGGGTGCCAAAAACATTCAGTACTTC.

The sample holds a few counts of this clone. The V call is TRBV7-2, the J call TRBJ2-7, with D perhaps matching TRBD1 (6 bases). Germline values: CDR1 SGHTA, CDR2 FQGNSA. CDR3 length equals 14 residues. Deletions cut 4 bases from V and 3 bases from J, with 13 bases between. CDR3 sequence reads: CASSSGRGNYEQYF. As DNA, the CDR3 is TGTGCCAGCAGCTCCGGCAGGGGAAACTACGAGCAGTACTTC.

This clone was seen just once. The chain is built from TRBV2 and TRBJ2-1; D gene ambiguous. This CDR3 is 13 amino acids long. V lost 6 bases and J 6 bases, leaving 12 bases between the germline ends. Germline lookup yields CDR1 SNHLY and CDR2 FYNNEI. CDR3 residues: CASSQLWGNEQFF. CDR3 coding DNA: TGTGCCAGCAGCCAGTTGTGGGGCAATGAGCAGTTCTTC. The whole variable domain, filled in from reference TRBV2 and TRBJ2-1, reads EPEVTQTPSHQVTQMGQEVILRCVPISNHLYFYWYRQILGQKVEFLVSFYNNEISEKSEIFDDQFSVERPDGSNFTLKIRSTKLEDSAMYFCASSQLWGNEQFFGPGTRLTVL.

The chain uses TRBV27 and TRBJ2-2; 8 positions match TRBD1. With V trimmed by 6 bases and J by 5 bases, 8 bases remained unmatched. CDR3 size: 15 residues. Per the germline V gene, CDR1 is MNHEY and CDR2 is SMNVEV (reference sequence). The CDR3 bases are TGTGCCAGCAGCAAGCCGGGACAGGAGACCGGGGAGCTGTTTTTT. Translating gives CASSKPGQETGELFF.

The chain links TRBV7-8 to TRBJ2-1, with a tentative D call TRBD2 (5 bases). Trimming took off 5 bases at V and 6 bases at J, with 11 bases between the two ends. The CDR3 sequence is 13 residues long. The germline gives CDR1 SGHVS, CDR2 FQNEAQ. CDR3: CASSEDLGNEQFF. Here the CDR3 DNA reads TGTGCCAGCAGCGAGGACTTGGGCAATGAGCAGTTCTTC.